These T cell receptor beta chains were read from a single sample in a study of T cells after yellow fever vaccination. Each CDR3 protein is one row after TCRdb ran MiXCR on the 5' RACE reads. Among some 320,000 distinct CDR3 sequences listed, around 8.6% were seen once. Sequences were derived from CD4+ T cells sorted from PBMCs, sampled 5 days after the yellow fever booster vaccination. The receptors shown here come from a man between 18 and 35 years old who received the YFV17D yellow fever vaccine. Each CDR3 is given with its conserved first and last residue. The D gene is left open where the match is weak. The size of a clone is reported for some rows only, either as once, few or many, or as a class for expanded clones.

clone size,V gene,J gene,D gene,CDR3 protein,CDR3 DNA
-,TRBV6-5,TRBJ1-6,-,CASSYTTGHNSPLHF,TGTGCCAGCAGTTATACGACAGGCCATAATTCACCCCTCCACTTT
many,TRBV20-1,TRBJ1-5,-,CSASKRVGIYQPQHF,TGCAGTGCTAGTAAACGTGTCGGGATTTATCAGCCCCAGCATTTT
many,TRBV7-2,TRBJ2-5,TRBD1,CASSRDRGRTETQYF,TGTGCCAGCAGCAGGGACAGGGGGCGCACAGAGACCCAGTACTTC
many,TRBV27,TRBJ2-3,TRBD2,CASSSPSGVTDTQYF,TGTGCCAGCAGTTCCCCCAGCGGGGTAACAGATACGCAGTATTTT
-,TRBV12-3/TRBV12-4,TRBJ1-2,-,CASSSDTYGYTF,TGTGCCAGCAGTTCTGACACATATGGCTACACCTTC
-,TRBV10-3,TRBJ1-5,TRBD1,CAISGGGQINQPQHF,TGTGCCATCAGTGGCGGGGGACAGATTAATCAGCCCCAGCATTTT
-,TRBV19,TRBJ1-1,TRBD1,CASSSTGDTEAFF,TGTGCCAGTAGTTCGACAGGGGATACTGAAGCTTTCTTT
few,TRBV5-1,TRBJ2-3,TRBD2,CASSVIERGGTDTQYF,TGCGCCAGCAGCGTTATTGAGCGGGGGGGCACAGATACGCAGTATTTT
-,TRBV25-1,TRBJ1-6,TRBD1,CASRQTGGNSPLHF,TGTGCCAGCCGACAGACAGGGGGGAATTCACCCCTCCACTTT
-,TRBV11-2,TRBJ1-1,-,CASFSPRGPNTEAFF,TGTGCCAGCTTTTCACCGCGGGGCCCGAACACTGAAGCTTTCTTT
-,TRBV12-3/TRBV12-4,TRBJ2-1,TRBD2,CASSLPTSGGYNEQFF,TGTGCCAGCAGTTTACCGACTAGCGGGGGTTACAATGAGCAGTTCTTC
-,TRBV4-3,TRBJ2-1,TRBD1,CASSQDRTGGLNEQFF,TGCGCCAGCAGCCAAGATAGGACAGGGGGCTTGAATGAGCAGTTCTTC
many,TRBV4-1,TRBJ2-5,-,CASSQGTGERKTQYF,TGCGCCAGCAGCCAAGGAACCGGGGAGAGAAAGACCCAGTACTTC
-,TRBV7-2,TRBJ2-5,-,CASSLLGGSGTQYF,TGTGCCAGCAGCCTTCTTGGAGGGTCTGGGACCCAGTACTTC
-,TRBV6-5,TRBJ2-7,TRBD2,CASSYSGGWSYEQYF,TGTGCCAGCAGTTACTCGGGGGGGTGGTCCTACGAGCAGTACTTC
many,TRBV12-3/TRBV12-4,TRBJ2-5,-,CASRPTPTAFQETQYF,TGTGCCAGCAGACCGACCCCGACAGCGTTCCAAGAGACCCAGTACTTC
-,TRBV7-9,TRBJ1-5,TRBD1,CASSPYTGVNQPQHF,TGTGCCAGCAGCCCGTACACAGGGGTTAATCAGCCCCAGCATTTT
-,TRBV5-1,TRBJ2-5,TRBD2,CASSSQRGDETQYF,TGCGCCAGCAGTTCACAGCGGGGGGACGAGACCCAGTACTTC
-,TRBV7-2,TRBJ2-2,-,CASSSLPSGELFF,TGTGCCAGCAGCTCACTCCCAAGCGGGGAGCTGTTTTTT
few,TRBV15,TRBJ1-6,TRBD1,CATSRRDRKNSPLHF,TGTGCCACCAGCAGGAGGGACAGGAAAAATTCACCCCTCCACTTT
-,TRBV4-1,TRBJ1-2,-,CASRVGQTNYGYTF,TGCGCCAGCCGAGTGGGGCAGACTAACTATGGCTACACCTTC
few,TRBV10-3,TRBJ2-2,-,CAISFIGNTGELFF,TGTGCCATCAGCTTTATCGGTAACACCGGGGAGCTGTTTTTT
many,TRBV14,TRBJ2-2,TRBD2,CASSQTRGGLSRTGELFF,TGTGCCAGCAGCCAAACGCGGGGGGGCCTGAGTAGGACCGGGGAGCTGTTTTTT
-,TRBV6-4,TRBJ2-2,-,CASSVEGWTGELFF,TGTGCCAGCAGTGTTGAGGGCTGGACCGGGGAGCTGTTTTTT
-,TRBV4-1,TRBJ2-1,-,CASSQEVVEDNEQFF,TGCGCCAGCAGCCAAGAGGTTGTGGAAGACAATGAGCAGTTCTTC
-,TRBV24-1,TRBJ2-3,TRBD1,CATSKGTGPDTQYF,TGTGCCACCAGTAAAGGGACAGGGCCAGATACGCAGTATTTT
many,TRBV13,TRBJ2-1,-,CASSLRSYNEQFF,TGTGCCAGCAGCTTACGGAGCTACAATGAGCAGTTCTTC
few,TRBV4-3,TRBJ1-4,TRBD1,CASSQDPRTGLMEKLFF,TGCGCCAGCAGCCAAGATCCCCGGACAGGGTTAATGGAAAAACTGTTTTTT
-,TRBV18,TRBJ2-3,TRBD2,CASSPPGGSTDTQYF,TGTGCCAGCTCACCACCGGGGGGGAGCACAGATACGCAGTATTTT
-,TRBV12-3/TRBV12-4,TRBJ1-1,-,CASSPTCGNTQAFF,TGTGCCAGCAGTCCCACATGCGGGAACACTCAAGCTTTCTTT
few,TRBV18,TRBJ1-3,TRBD1,CASSSSTGFFSGNTIYF,TGTGCCAGCTCATCCTCGACAGGGTTCTTCTCTGGAAACACCATATATTTT
few,TRBV7-2,TRBJ1-1,-,CASTPNRLNTEAFF,TGTGCCAGCACCCCGAATAGGCTGAACACTGAAGCTTTCTTT
-,TRBV24-1,TRBJ1-3,-,CATSDPQSSSGNTIYF,TGTGCCACCAGTGACCCACAGTCATCCTCTGGAAACACCATATATTTT
few,TRBV10-3,TRBJ1-2,-,CAIRGAADGYTF,TGTGCCATCAGAGGGGCAGCAGATGGCTACACCTTC
-,TRBV28,TRBJ1-4,-,CASSPHRARGEKLFF,TGTGCCAGCAGTCCCCACAGGGCTAGGGGTGAAAAACTGTTTTTT
-,TRBV5-1,TRBJ2-7,TRBD1,CASSLNTGGIYEQYF,TGCGCCAGCAGCTTAAACACAGGGGGGATCTACGAGCAGTACTTC
-,TRBV19,TRBJ1-2,-,CASSIGLPVEGYTF,TGTGCCAGTAGTATAGGACTCCCAGTTGAAGGCTACACCTTC
many,TRBV4-3,TRBJ1-4,-,CASSQDRFVGKLFF,TGCGCCAGCAGCCAAGATAGGTTTGTGGGAAAACTGTTTTTT
many,TRBV4-1,TRBJ1-2,-,CASSQAGYGYTF,TGCGCCAGCAGCCAAGCCGGCTATGGCTACACCTTC
-,TRBV18,TRBJ2-6,TRBD1,CASSLSTGGNGANVLTF,TGTGCCAGCTCACTATCGACAGGGGGCAATGGGGCCAACGTCCTGACTTTC
few,TRBV5-4,TRBJ2-3,TRBD2,CASPGLTQTTDTQYF,TGTGCCAGCCCGGGACTAACACAAACCACAGATACGCAGTATTTT
-,TRBV6-5,TRBJ1-2,-,CATLVREGIYGYTF,TGTGCCACTCTTGTTAGAGAAGGGATCTATGGCTACACCTTC
-,TRBV5-5,TRBJ1-2,TRBD1,CASSWDRYYGYTF,TGTGCCAGCAGCTGGGACAGATACTATGGCTACACCTTC
few,TRBV5-6,TRBJ1-5,TRBD1,CASSQWDREHYQPQHF,TGTGCCAGCAGCCAATGGGACAGGGAGCACTATCAGCCCCAGCATTTT
few,TRBV6-6,TRBJ2-5,TRBD2,CASSYGGLDAETQYF,TGTGCCAGCAGTTACGGAGGACTAGACGCTGAGACCCAGTACTTC
few,TRBV3-1,TRBJ2-3,-,CASSQWAVTDTQYF,TGTGCCAGCAGCCAATGGGCGGTCACAGATACGCAGTATTTT
many,TRBV4-1,TRBJ2-1,-,CASSQGLRMSEQFF,TGCGCCAGCAGCCAAGGGCTAAGGATGAGTGAGCAGTTCTTC
few,TRBV10-3,TRBJ2-3,-,CAISESIRGPDTQYF,TGTGCCATCAGTGAGTCGATCCGGGGGCCAGATACGCAGTATTTT
-,TRBV14,TRBJ2-2,-,CASSLRWVNTGELFF,TGTGCCAGCAGCCTGCGTTGGGTTAACACCGGGGAGCTGTTTTTT